The 17 T cell receptor beta chains below were found in one sample sequenced in a study of cytomegalovirus exposure and HLA in healthy donors. Researchers ran the PCR with 60 Vbeta and 13 Jbeta primers. The protocol was immunoSEQ multiplex PCR, while the TCRdb copy is restricted to in-frame clones and leaves out a portion. The table has 130,000 or so clones, 75% to 85% seen once. The sequenced material came from PBMCs. These receptors all come from a woman aged 45-65 years in good health and CMV-seropositive.

The chain uses TRBV6-5 and TRBJ1-1; D not certain. Per the germline V gene, CDR1 is MNHEY and CDR2 is SVGAGI. Trimming pared 4 bases from V and 4 bases from J, leaving 13 bases between. The CDR3 has 14 residues. In nucleotides, the CDR3 is TGTGCCAGCAGTTCGAACGGAGAAGGCACTGAAGCTTTCTTT. It is translated as CASSSNGEGTEAFF.

The gene calls are TRBV7-9 and TRBJ1-5; TRBD1 is a possible D gene (5 bases). The CDR3 is made up of 14 amino acids. Trimming took off 1 base at V and 6 bases at J, with 10 bases between the two ends. Germline-derived CDR1 and CDR2 are SEHNR and FQNEAQ (reference sequence). CDR3 sequence reads: CASSLGSGFQPQHF. The CDR3 DNA reads TGTGCCAGCAGCTTAGGGTCAGGGTTTCAGCCCCAGCATTTT.

This sequence joins TRBV18 and TRBJ2-3; 9 bases line up with TRBD1. Germline loops: CDR1 KGHSH, CDR2 LQKENI. The CDR3 loop spans 15 amino acids. The V segment lost 6 bases and the J segment 4 bases; nucleotides outside the gene matches: 8. This CDR3 reads CASSVGQGGPDTQYF. The DNA of the CDR3 is TGTGCCAGCTCCGTGGGACAGGGTGGGCCAGATACGCAGTATTTT. Supplemented by reference TRBV18 and TRBJ2-3, the full variable domain reads NAGVMQNPRHLVRRRGQEARLRCSPMKGHSHVYWYRQLPEEGLKFMVYLQKENIIDESGMPKERFSAEFPKEGPSILRIQQVVRGDSAAYFCASSVGQGGPDTQYFGPGTRLTVL.

The chain joins TRBV18 to TRBJ1-6; D uncertain. The CDR3 sequence is 16 residues long. Deletions cut 1 base from V and 10 bases from J, with 17 bases between. CDR1 and CDR2 (germline): KGHSH, LQKENI. CDR3 sequence (DNA): TGTGCCAGCTCACCACGAGCATGGGGTGGCGGGTCACCCCTCCACTTT. Translated: CASSPRAWGGGSPLHF.

The chain is built from TRBV5-1 and TRBJ2-2; 8 nucleotides agree with TRBD1. The J segment lost 5 bases and the V segment lost 2 bases, leaving 8 bases of the junction unmatched. The length of the CDR3 is 16 residues. Looked up from germline, CDR1 is SGHRS and CDR2 is YFSETQ. CDR3 protein: CASSFVGTGITGELFF. The CDR3 nucleotides read TGCGCCAGCAGCTTTGTCGGGACAGGAATTACCGGGGAGCTGTTTTTT.

The J gene is TRBJ2-7, the V gene TRBV19, with D maybe TRBD1 (5 bases). The CDR3 is 16 amino acids. CDR1 and CDR2 from the germline V gene are LNHDA and SQIVND (reference sequence). V was trimmed by 5 bases and J by 2 bases, leaving 19 bases between them. The DNA for the CDR3 is TGTGCCAGTAGTCTTGGTCTCAGGGTCTACCCCTACGAGCAGTACTTC. It encodes CASSLGLRVYPYEQYF.

The V call is TRBV5-1, the J call TRBJ2-7, with 11 positions matching TRBD2. The CDR3 is 18 residues long. Germline V gene lookup returns CDR1 SGHRS and CDR2 YFSETQ. Unmatched junction bases numbered 11, after V lost 3 bases and J lost 0 bases. CDR3 sequence reads: CASSSYGTSGPSSYEQYF. In nucleotides, the CDR3 is TGCGCCAGCAGCTCCTACGGGACTAGCGGCCCCTCCTCCTACGAGCAGTACTTC.

The V gene is TRBV18, the J gene TRBJ1-1; TRBD1 agrees at 8 bases. The V gene's germline CDR1 is KGHSH and CDR2 LQKENI. The CDR3 length is 15 residues. V lost 0 bases to trimming and J lost 3 bases; unmatched junction nucleotides: 3. CDR3 in DNA: TGTGCCAGCTCACCACCGAGGACAGGGCACACTGAAGCTTTCTTT. This codes for CASSPPRTGHTEAFF.

This clone is a singleton in its sample. The gene calls are TRBV5-4 and TRBJ1-2; 12 nucleotides match TRBD1. This CDR3 comprises 16 residues. Unmatched junction bases numbered 10, after V lost 4 bases and J lost 6 bases. The germline V gene has CDR1 SGHNT and CDR2 YYREEE (reference sequence). CDR3 residues: CASSPPPGTGGNGYTF. For the CDR3, the DNA is TGTGCCAGCAGCCCGCCCCCCGGGACAGGGGGCAATGGCTACACCTTC.

This clone was found a few times. The V gene is TRBV5-6, the J gene TRBJ2-1, with D perhaps matching TRBD1 (6 bases). Germline CDR1 is SGHDT and CDR2 is YYEEEE. CDR3 length equals 12 residues. Trimming stripped 0 bases from V and 13 bases from J, with 11 bases between. The CDR3 nucleotides are TGTGCCAGCAGCTTGGTTGGGACATCACAGTTCTTC. This translates into CASSLVGTSQFF.

This chain links TRBV28 with TRBJ2-7; TRBD1 agrees at 7 bases. The germline V gene encodes CDR1 MDHEN and CDR2 SYDVKM. The CDR3 extends over 14 amino acids. Trimming cost V 6 bases and J 3 bases; bases outside gene matches: 8. The CDR3 DNA is TGTGCCAGCAGCGCTCCGGGACAGAGCTACGAGCAGTACTTC. This translates into CASSAPGQSYEQYF. Full variable domain (outside the CDR3, taken from reference TRBV28 and TRBJ2-7): DVKVTQSSRYLVKRTGEKVFLECVQDMDHENMFWYRQDPGLGLRLIYFSYDVKMKEKGDIPEGYSVSREKKERFSLILESASTNQTSMYLCASSAPGQSYEQYFGPGTRLTVT.

This rearrangement joins TRBV19 to TRBJ2-6; D not resolved. V was cut by 1 base and J by 0 bases, with 13 bases left in between. The CDR3 has 18 residues. CDR1 is LNHDA and CDR2 is SQIVND in the germline V gene (reference sequence). The CDR3 DNA reads TGTGCCAGTAGTATAGCCATGACTGTAAACTCTGGGGCCAACGTCCTGACTTTC. Protein sequence: CASSIAMTVNSGANVLTF.

The rearrangement links TRBV5-1 to TRBJ2-7; maybe TRBD2 (6 bases). Germline V CDR1 and CDR2: SGHRS, YFSETQ. This CDR3 is built from 13 residues. V gave up 4 bases and J gave up 6 bases, with 14 bases separating them. CDR3 protein: CASSAGTLGEQYF. DNA for the CDR3: TGCGCCAGCAGCGCAGGGACTTTGGGCGAGCAGTACTTC.

In its sample, this clone was seen a few times. Other DNA sequences in the same sample also yield this CDR3. This chain links TRBV11-2 with TRBJ1-1, with D possibly TRBD1 on 5 matching bases. The V end was cut by 6 bases, the J end by 1 base, with 9 bases between. The germline CDR1 and CDR2 sequences are SGHAT and FQNNGV. CDR3 size: 13 residues. CDR3: CASSPGQNTEAFF. CDR3 DNA sequence: TGTGCCAGCAGTCCCGGACAGAACACTGAAGCTTTCTTT.

For the CDR3, the DNA is TGCGCCAGCAGCTTGGGGTCAGGGTTACTAGAGACCCAGTACTTC. It yields the protein CASSLGSGLLETQYF. This chain uses TRBV5-1 with TRBJ2-5, with D tentatively TRBD1 (5 bases). Germline V lookup: CDR1 SGHRS, CDR2 YFSETQ. Trimming stripped 0 bases from V and 4 bases from J, with 13 bases between. The CDR3 length is 15 residues.

This chain connects TRBV10-3 to TRBJ2-2; TRBD2 aligns across 8 bases. V shed 11 bases and J 2 bases; nucleotides not matched to a gene: 4. CDR3 length equals 13 residues. CDR1 is ENHRY, CDR2 SYGVKD, per germline. CDR3 sequence (DNA): TGTGCCGTTGCGGGGGGCAACACCGGGGAGCTGTTTTTT. It is translated as CAVAGGNTGELFF.

This clone was counted between two and nine times. The chain is built from TRBV10-3 and TRBJ2-7; tentatively, D is TRBD1 (6 bases). Germline CDR1 ENHRY, CDR2 SYGVKD. The CDR3 sequence is 13 residues long. The V and J ends lost 6 bases and 5 bases respectively, with 14 bases between them. DNA of the CDR3: TGTGCCATCAGGGGGACAAAGCAGGACGAGCAGTACTTC. As protein: CAIRGTKQDEQYF.